This TCR beta chain was identified during a study of T cells in Graves' hyperthyroidism and ophthalmopathy. Overall study: Peripheral blood specimens were obtained at initial diagnosis, prior to any treatment. Study-wide findings and caveats: Most thyroid clonotypes with frequency above 0.001 were detected in blood.

This clonotype was detected ten times or more. Its antigen is still unknown. From RNA transcripts, TCR beta CDR3 regions were amplified. RT-PCR in the first round (using the HTBI primer set) targeted the TCR CDR3. TCRdb fed the multiplex PCR reads into MiXCR, producing one record per CDR3 protein. The sample lists a few hundred thousand distinct CDR3 sequences, roughly 15% seen once, with less than 20% in the top ten. This CDR3 has 15 amino acids. In germline, CDR1 is SGHKS, CDR2 YYEKEE (reference sequence). The V end lost 1 base, the J end lost 5 bases, and 16 bases lay between the germline ends. Sequenced input: blood. The chain carries TRBV5-5 and TRBJ2-7, with D perhaps TRBD2 (5 bases). This sequence originates from a woman aged 25 to 39 with Graves' ophthalmopathy. This CDR3 is CASSLTFRGFDEQYF. CDR3 coding DNA: TGTGCCAGCAGCTTGACATTTAGAGGGTTTGACGAGCAGTACTTC.